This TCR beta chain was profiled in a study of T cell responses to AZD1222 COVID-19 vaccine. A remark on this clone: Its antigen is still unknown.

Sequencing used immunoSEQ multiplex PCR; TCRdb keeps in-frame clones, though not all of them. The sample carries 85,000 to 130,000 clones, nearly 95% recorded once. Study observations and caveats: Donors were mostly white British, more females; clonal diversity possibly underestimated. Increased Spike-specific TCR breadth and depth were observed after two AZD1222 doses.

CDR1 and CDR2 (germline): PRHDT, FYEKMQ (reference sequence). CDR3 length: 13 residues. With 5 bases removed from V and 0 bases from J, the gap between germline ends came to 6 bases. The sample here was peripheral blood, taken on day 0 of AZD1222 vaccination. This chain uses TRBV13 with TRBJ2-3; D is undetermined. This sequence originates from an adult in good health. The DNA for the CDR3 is TGTGCCAGCAGCGCGCAGAGCACAGATACGCAGTATTTT. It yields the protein CASSAQSTDTQYF.